This record looks at one T cell receptor (beta chain) sequence and its context. What it recognizes is unknown. The entry originates in a study of T-cell reconstitution after alpha-beta-depleted transplantation in children. Study-wide results and limits: Hyperexpanded clones declined; after one year, newly produced T cells mostly supplied diversity. At around two months after transplant, the alpha-beta T cells were reportedly derived from several hundred expanded clones that came from non-depleted graft cells. Surviving recipient T cells and thymic progenitors produced the high day-60 TCRbeta diversity seen in some patients.

This CDR3 comprises 16 residues. Trimming at V came to 5 bases and at J to 6 bases, leaving 8 bases not matched to a gene. Looked up from germline, CDR1 is MNHNS and CDR2 is SASEGT. As it was prepared, the TCRbeta library received unique molecular identifiers. TCRdb analysed the PCR reads with MiXCR anew, one entry per CDR3 protein. Counted here are around 670,000 distinct CDR3 sequences, around 13% occurring once; the ten biggest clones make up 0.75% to 0.85%. The origin of this receptor is a girl aged 2 to 10 with congenital amegakaryocytic thrombocytopenia, due to receive a stem cell transplant. This chain links TRBV6-1 with TRBJ2-7; 15 bases agree with TRBD2. Sequencing was performed on PBMCs, taken before TCRalphabeta/CD19-depleted stem cell transplant. CDR3 in amino acids: CASSPGLAGGPLEQYF. The CDR3, as DNA: TGTGCCAGCAGTCCGGGACTAGCGGGAGGCCCCCTCGAGCAGTACTTC.